This T cell receptor (beta chain) was identified in a study of immune evolution from preneoplasia to lung adenocarcinoma. Per the germline V gene, CDR1 is SGDLS and CDR2 is YYNGEE. V was pared by 0 bases and J by 0 bases, with 7 bases between. The CDR3 consists of 15 residues. Sequencing was performed with immunoSEQ multiplex PCR; in TCRdb, only in-frame clones are kept and a portion is missing. The sample consists of 14,000 or so clones, approximately 80% of them appearing once. The specimen sequenced was FFPE minimally invasive lung adenocarcinoma tissue. The rearrangement joins TRBV9 to TRBJ1-3; D remains ambiguous. The origin of this receptor is a person aged 70 to 85 with lung adenocarcinoma. CDR3 in DNA: TGTGCCAGCAGCGTAGAAGGGCTCTCTGGAAACACCATATATTTT. Its translation: CASSVEGLSGNTIYF.